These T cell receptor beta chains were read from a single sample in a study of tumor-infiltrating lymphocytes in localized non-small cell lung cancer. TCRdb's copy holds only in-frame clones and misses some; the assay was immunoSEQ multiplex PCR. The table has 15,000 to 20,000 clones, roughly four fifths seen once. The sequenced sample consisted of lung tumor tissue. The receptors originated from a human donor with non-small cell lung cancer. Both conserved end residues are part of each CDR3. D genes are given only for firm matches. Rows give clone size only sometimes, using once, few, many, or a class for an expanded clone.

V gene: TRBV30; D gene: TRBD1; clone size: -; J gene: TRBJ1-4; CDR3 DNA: TGTGCCTGGAGTAGGGGGCCAACTAATGAAAAACTGTTTTTT; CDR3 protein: CAWSRGPTNEKLFF
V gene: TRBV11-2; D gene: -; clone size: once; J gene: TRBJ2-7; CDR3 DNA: TGTGCCAGCAGCTTTTGGGCAGGCGGCAACGAGCAGTACTTC; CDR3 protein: CASSFWAGGNEQYF
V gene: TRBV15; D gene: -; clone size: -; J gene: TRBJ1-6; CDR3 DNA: TGTGCCACCAGCAGACCGGATTCACCCCTCCACTTT; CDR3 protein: CATSRPDSPLHF
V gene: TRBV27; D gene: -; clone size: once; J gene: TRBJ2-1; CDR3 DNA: TGTGCCAGCCAACACTGGGAATTCCACAGGAACAATGAGCAGTTCTTC; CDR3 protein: CASQHWEFHRNNEQFF
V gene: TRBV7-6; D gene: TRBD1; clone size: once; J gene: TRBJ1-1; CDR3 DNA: TGTGCCAGCAGTACCCGGACAGGGGGGAACACTGAAGCTTTCTTT; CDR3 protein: CASSTRTGGNTEAFF
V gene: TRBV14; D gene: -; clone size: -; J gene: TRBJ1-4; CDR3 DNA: TGTGCCAGCAGCCAAGGGGGTCGGGGTGAAAAACTGTTTTTT; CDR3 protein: CASSQGGRGEKLFF
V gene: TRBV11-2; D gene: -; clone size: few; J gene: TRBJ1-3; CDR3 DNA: TGTGCCAGCAGCTCGACAGGCTCTGGAAACACCATATATTTT; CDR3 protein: CASSSTGSGNTIYF
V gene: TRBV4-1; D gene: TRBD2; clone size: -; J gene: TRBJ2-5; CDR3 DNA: TGCGCCAGCAGCCAAGATCCCGGGGGGGGTGCAGAGACCCAGTACTTC; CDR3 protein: CASSQDPGGGAETQYF
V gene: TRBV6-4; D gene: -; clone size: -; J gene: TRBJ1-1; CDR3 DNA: TGTGCCAGCAGTGTTTTTTATGGGGGGTCCACTGAAGCTTTCTTT; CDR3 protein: CASSVFYGGSTEAFF
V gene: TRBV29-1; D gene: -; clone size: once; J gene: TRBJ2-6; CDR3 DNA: TGCAGCGTCGTTCTGGGGGCCAACGTCCTGACTTTC; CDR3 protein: CSVVLGANVLTF
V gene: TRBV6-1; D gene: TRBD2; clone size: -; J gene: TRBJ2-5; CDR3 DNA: TGTGCCAGCAGTGAAAGGCGGGGGGGCCCAGAGACCCAGTACTTC; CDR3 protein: CASSERRGGPETQYF
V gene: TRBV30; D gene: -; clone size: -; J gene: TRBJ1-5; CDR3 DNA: TGTGCCTGGAGTGCGGGCAATCAGCCCCAGCATTTT; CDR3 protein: CAWSAGNQPQHF
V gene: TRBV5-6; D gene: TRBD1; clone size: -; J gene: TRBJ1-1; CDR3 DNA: TGTGCCAGCAGCTTACAGGGGAGGAACACTGAAGCTTTCTTT; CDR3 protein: CASSLQGRNTEAFF
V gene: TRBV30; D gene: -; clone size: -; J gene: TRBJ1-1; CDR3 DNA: TGTGCCTGGAGTCAGGAGGTGACTGAAGCTTTCTTT; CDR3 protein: CAWSQEVTEAFF
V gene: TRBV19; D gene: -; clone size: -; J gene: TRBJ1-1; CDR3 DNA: TGTGCCAGTAGCCGGGGGAGGGCAACTGAAGCTTTCTTT; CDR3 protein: CASSRGRATEAFF
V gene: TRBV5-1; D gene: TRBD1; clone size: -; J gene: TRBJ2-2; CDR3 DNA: TGCGCCAGCAGCTTTGGACCGGGACAGGGGACAATAACGAACACCGGGGAGCTGTTTTTT; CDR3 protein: CASSFGPGQGTITNTGELFF
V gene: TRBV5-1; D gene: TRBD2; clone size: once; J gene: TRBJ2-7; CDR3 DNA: TGCGCCAGCAGCTTACGGACTAGCGGGGAATACGAGCAGTACTTC; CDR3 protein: CASSLRTSGEYEQYF
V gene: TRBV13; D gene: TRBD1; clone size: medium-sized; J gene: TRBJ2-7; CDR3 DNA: TGTGCCAGCAGCCTAACGGGACAGTCCTACGAGCAGTACTTC; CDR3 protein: CASSLTGQSYEQYF
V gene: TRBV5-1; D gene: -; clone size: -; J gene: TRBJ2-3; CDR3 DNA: TGCGCCAGCGGTTTGTCCTCCTCCACAGATACGCAGTATTTT; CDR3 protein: CASGLSSSTDTQYF
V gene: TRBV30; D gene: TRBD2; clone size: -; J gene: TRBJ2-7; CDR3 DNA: TGTGCCTGGGATCGTGGGAGGACTAGATTCTACGAGCAGTACTTC; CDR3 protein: CAWDRGRTRFYEQYF
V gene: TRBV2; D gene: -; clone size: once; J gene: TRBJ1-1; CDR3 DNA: TGTGCCAGCAGTGTTACAGGGATGGGGAACACTGAAGCTTTCTTT; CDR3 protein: CASSVTGMGNTEAFF
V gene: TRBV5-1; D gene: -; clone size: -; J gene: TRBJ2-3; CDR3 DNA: TGCGCCAGCAGCTTGGTGGGTGAGCCGGCAGATACGCAGTATTTT; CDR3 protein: CASSLVGEPADTQYF
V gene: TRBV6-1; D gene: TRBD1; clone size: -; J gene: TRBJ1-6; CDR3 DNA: TGTGCCAGCAACCACAGGGGAGCGAATTCACCCCTCCACTTT; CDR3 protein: CASNHRGANSPLHF
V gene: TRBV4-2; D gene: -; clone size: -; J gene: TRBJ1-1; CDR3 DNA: TGTGCCAGCAGCCCGCAGGGGTACACTGAAGCTTTCTTT; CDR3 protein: CASSPQGYTEAFF
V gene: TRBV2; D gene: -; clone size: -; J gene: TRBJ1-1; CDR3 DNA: TGTGCCAGCTATCTTACAGCTGAAGCTTTCTTT; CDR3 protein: CASYLTAEAFF
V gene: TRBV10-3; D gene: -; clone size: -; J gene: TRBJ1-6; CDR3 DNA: TGTGCCATCAGTGAGTCGCCCAATTCACCCCTCCACTTT; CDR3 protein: CAISESPNSPLHF
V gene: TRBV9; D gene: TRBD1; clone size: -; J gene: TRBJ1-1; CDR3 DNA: TGTGCCAGCAGCGATCGACCTGGGACAGGGTTGAACACTGAAGCTTTCTTT; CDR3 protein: CASSDRPGTGLNTEAFF
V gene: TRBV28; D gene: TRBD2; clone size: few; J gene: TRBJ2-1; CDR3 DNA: TGTGCCAGCAGCACAACTAGCGGGAGCCTGAATGAGCAGTTCTTC; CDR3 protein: CASSTTSGSLNEQFF
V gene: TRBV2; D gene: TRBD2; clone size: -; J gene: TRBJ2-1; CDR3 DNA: TGTGCCAGCAGTGGGACTAGCGGCAATGAGCAGTTCTTC; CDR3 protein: CASSGTSGNEQFF
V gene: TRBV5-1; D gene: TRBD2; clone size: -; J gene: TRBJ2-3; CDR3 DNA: TGCGCCAGCGGCGGCGGGGGGAAGACAGATACGCAGTATTTT; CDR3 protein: CASGGGGKTDTQYF
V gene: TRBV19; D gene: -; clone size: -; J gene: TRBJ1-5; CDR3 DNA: TGTGCCAGTAGCAACACCCGGATGTTGAGCAATCAGCCCCAGCATTTT; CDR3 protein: CASSNTRMLSNQPQHF
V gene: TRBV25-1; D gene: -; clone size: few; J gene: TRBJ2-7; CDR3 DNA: TGTGCCAGCAGTACGGCCAGCTACGAGCAGTACTTC; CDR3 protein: CASSTASYEQYF
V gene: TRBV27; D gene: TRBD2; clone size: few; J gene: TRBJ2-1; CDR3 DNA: TGTGCCAGCAGTTTCACTAGCGCGAACAATGAGCAGTTCTTC; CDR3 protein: CASSFTSANNEQFF
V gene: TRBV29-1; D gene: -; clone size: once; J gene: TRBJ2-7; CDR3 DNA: TGCAGCGTTTGGGACCCCCGTTTGGAAGAGCAGTACTTC; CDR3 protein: CSVWDPRLEEQYF
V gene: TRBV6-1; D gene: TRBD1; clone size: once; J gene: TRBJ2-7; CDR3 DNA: TGTGCCAGCAGTGGGGACAGGTACGAGCAGTACTTC; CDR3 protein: CASSGDRYEQYF
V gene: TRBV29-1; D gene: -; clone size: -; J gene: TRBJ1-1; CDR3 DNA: TGCAGCGTGGGGGGGGACACTGAAGCTTTCTTT; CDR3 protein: CSVGGDTEAFF
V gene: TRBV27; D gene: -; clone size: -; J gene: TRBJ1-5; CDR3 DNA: TGTGCCACTTCGAATCAGCTCAATCAGCCCCAGCATTTT; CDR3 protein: CATSNQLNQPQHF